The T cell receptor (gamma chain) described here comes from a study of Vδ1+ human thymocytes. General study points: Bulk data may be misread because of unexpected Vdelta2 sequences. Many TRG clonotypes were shared between donors; TRD repertoires were essentially private. Thymic TRG and TRD repertoires appeared highly polyclonal. Despite high sort purity, approximately 21% of thymic T cell receptor delta sequences were Vdelta2.

Extracted RNA was reverse transcribed into cDNA. CDR3 amplicons came from multiplex PCR with pooled V-gene forward and constant-region reverse primers. TCRdb redid clone calling on the multiplex PCR reads using CATT. The sample has over 25,000 gamma-chain clones; over 15% are singletons. The length of the CDR3 is 14 residues. The germline CDR1 and CDR2 sequences are EGSNGY and YDSYNSKV. V was pared by 0 bases and J by 0 bases, with 2 bases of the junction left unmatched. The sorted cells were CD3+ Vdelta1+ Vdelta2- thymocytes from alphabeta-depleted thymus. Turning to this clone: Its target is not known. A much larger clonotype is one base distant, so this may be a read error. The same CDR3 can be traced to other DNA sequences in this sample.

The J gene is TRGJ1 or TRGJ2, the V gene TRGV2. Sequenced input: Vdelta1+ gamma-delta thymocytes from the thymus. Subset: FACS-sorted CD3+ TCRalphabeta- TCRVdelta1+ TCRVdelta2- thymocytes. The receptor's source is a boy younger than two who had congenital heart surgery. CDR3: CATWDGANYYKKLF. Written as DNA, the CDR3 is TGTGCCACCTGGGACGGGGCGAATTATTATAAGAAACTCTTT.